The next 3 T cell receptor beta chains were all read from a single sample in a study of blood T cell repertoires in COVID-19. Sequencing was performed with immunoSEQ multiplex PCR; in TCRdb, only in-frame clones are kept and a portion is missing. The table has some 260,000 clones, about 86% seen once. Sequenced material: PBMCs or T cells enriched from blood (not recorded which). These receptors were taken from a man aged 25 to 40 with acute COVID-19.

This clone was detected only a few times. The CDR3 spells CASSFQTGYSTDTQYF. The CDR3, as DNA: TGTGCCAGCAGCTTCCAGACAGGGTACAGCACAGATACGCAGTATTTT. J is TRBJ2-3 and V is TRBV5-6; TRBD1 agrees at 7 bases. The CDR3 totals 16 residues. Looked up from germline, CDR1 is SGHDT and CDR2 is YYEEEE. The V gene end was trimmed by 2 bases and the J gene end by 0 bases; junction bases not matched to a gene: 6.

The table lists this clone with a count of one. The chain has TRBV24-1 and TRBJ2-1; D is unresolved. This CDR3 has 16 residues. Trimming pared 0 bases from V and 0 bases from J, leaving 8 bases between. Germline CDR1 KGHDR, CDR2 SFDVKD. This chain's CDR3 is CATSDLRGDSYNEQFF. CDR3 DNA sequence: TGTGCCACCAGTGATTTGAGAGGAGACTCCTACAATGAGCAGTTCTTC.

This clone was seen more than once but under ten times. The chain combines TRBV11-3 with TRBJ1-2; no clear D. Germline V gene lookup returns CDR1 SGHNT and CDR2 YENEEA. The V end was cut by 1 base, the J end by 3 bases, with 9 bases between. The CDR3 runs 14 residues. The CDR3 DNA reads TGTGCCAGCAGCTTAGCCGGTGATTACTATGGCTACACCTTC. Amino acids: CASSLAGDYYGYTF.